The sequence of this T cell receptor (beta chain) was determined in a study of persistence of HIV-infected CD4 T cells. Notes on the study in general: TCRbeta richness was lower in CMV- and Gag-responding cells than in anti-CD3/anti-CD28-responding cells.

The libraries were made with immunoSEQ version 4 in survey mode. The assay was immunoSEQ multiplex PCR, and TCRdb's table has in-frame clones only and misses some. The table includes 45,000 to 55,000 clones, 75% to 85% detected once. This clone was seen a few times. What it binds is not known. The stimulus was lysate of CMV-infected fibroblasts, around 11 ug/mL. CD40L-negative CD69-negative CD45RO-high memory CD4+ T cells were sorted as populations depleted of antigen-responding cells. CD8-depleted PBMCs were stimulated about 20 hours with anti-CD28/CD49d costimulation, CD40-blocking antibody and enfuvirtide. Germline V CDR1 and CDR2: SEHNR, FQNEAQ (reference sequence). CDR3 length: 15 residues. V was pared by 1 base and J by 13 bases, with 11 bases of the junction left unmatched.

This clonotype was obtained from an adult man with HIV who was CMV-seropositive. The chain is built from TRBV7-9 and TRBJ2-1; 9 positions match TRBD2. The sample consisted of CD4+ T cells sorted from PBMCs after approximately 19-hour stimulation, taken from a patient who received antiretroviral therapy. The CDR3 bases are TGTGCCAGCAGCTTAGGCTCTAGCGGGGCCTTACCCCAGTTCTTC. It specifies CASSLGSSGALPQFF.